Following are 27 T cell receptor beta chains from one sample sequenced in a study of T cells in Graves' hyperthyroidism and ophthalmopathy. Amplified TCR beta CDR3 regions derived from RNA transcripts. HTBI primers were used for first-round RT-PCR of the TCR CDR3. TCRdb recomputed calls from the multiplex PCR reads with MiXCR, one row per CDR3 protein. The table has more than 500,000 distinct CDR3 sequences, 15% to 20% seen once. Sequenced: blood. These receptors were obtained from a woman in her 30s with Graves' ophthalmopathy.

V usage is TRBV15 and J usage is TRBJ2-2; D may match TRBD1 or TRBD2 (5 bases each). Germline V gives CDR1 LNHNV, CDR2 YYDKDF (reference sequence). This CDR3 is built from 17 residues. Trimming took 3 bases from V and 0 from J, leaving 14 bases between them. CDR3 in DNA: TGTGCCACCAGCAGGGACCGGGACCCCGCGAACACCGGGGAGCTGTTTTTT. Translated: CATSRDRDPANTGELFF.

This clonotype was detected ten times or more. V and J are TRBV11-3 and TRBJ2-2; either TRBD1 or TRBD2 may fit D (5 bases each). The CDR3 is made up of 15 amino acids. Germline assignment: CDR1 SGHNT and CDR2 YENEEA. Trimming shortened V by 5 bases and J by 4 bases, and 14 bases separated the two germline ends. The CDR3 DNA follows: TGTGCCAGCAGCCCCCGGGGCCCCAGCACCGGGGAGCTGTTTTTT. It is translated as CASSPRGPSTGELFF.

The genes are TRBV6-5 and TRBJ2-6; D is undetermined. Germline V lookup: CDR1 MNHEY, CDR2 SVGAGI. Trimming shortened V by 11 bases and J by 0 bases, and 5 bases separated the two germline ends. The CDR3 is 12 amino acids. CDR3 nucleotide sequence: TGTGCCTGCGGCTCTGGGGCCAACGTCCTGACTTTC. It codes for CACGSGANVLTF.

In this sample, this clonotype turned up a few times. This chain uses TRBV2 with TRBJ1-6; perhaps TRBD1 as D (5 bases). CDR3 length: 14 residues. V shed 3 bases and J shed 5 bases, with 8 bases lying between them. Per germline, CDR1 SNHLY and CDR2 FYNNEI. CDR3 residues: CASSEGRHNSPLHF. The DNA for the CDR3 is TGTGCCAGCAGTGAGGGACGGCATAATTCACCCCTCCACTTT.

This clonotype was counted many times. CDR3 sequence (DNA): TGCAGTGCCCCCGTTCTAGGCTCCGGGGAGGACACTGAAGCTTTCTTT. It codes for CSAPVLGSGEDTEAFF. J is TRBJ1-1 and V is TRBV20-1; D is uncertain. Germline V gene data show CDR1 as DFQATT and CDR2 as SNEGSKA (reference sequence). The germline V and J ends were trimmed by 6 bases and 3 bases, with 23 bases remaining between them. CDR3 length equals 16 residues.

The table lists this clonotype with a few counts. The V and J genes are TRBV10-3 and TRBJ2-6, with 8 bases that match TRBD1. The CDR3 length is 15 residues. Trimming removed 10 bases from V and 2 bases from J; junction bases left unmatched: 7. The germline CDR1 and CDR2 sequences are ENHRY and SYGVKD. Written as DNA, the CDR3 is TGTGCCACAACCCAGGGGGCTACTGGGGCCAACGTCCTGACTTTC. Protein: CATTQGATGANVLTF.

This clonotype was detected only a few times. The rearrangement joins TRBV12-3 or TRBV12-4 to TRBJ1-5, with 7 bases aligning to TRBD1. Trimming cost V 6 bases and J 7 bases; bases outside gene matches: 12. The CDR3 has 15 residues. In DNA form, the CDR3 reads TGTGCCAGCAGCCACAGGGGCCATGATGGCCAGCCCCAGCATTTT. Protein product: CASSHRGHDGQPQHF.

There are many counts of this clonotype. The chain recombines TRBV20-1 with TRBJ2-5, with 11 nucleotides matching TRBD2. Germline V gene sequence: CDR1 DFQATT, CDR2 SNEGSKA (reference sequence). The CDR3 length is 14 residues. With 8 bases clipped from V and 2 bases from J, the junction kept 7 bases outside the gene matches. In DNA form, the CDR3 reads TGCAGTCCCCTTAGCGGGAGGGGGCAAGAGACCCAGTACTTC. Residues: CSPLSGRGQETQYF.

This clonotype was recorded many times. V is TRBV11-2 and J is TRBJ2-5; unclear D gene. The CDR3 consists of 14 residues. Germline CDR1 and CDR2: SGHAT and FQNNGV. V lost 6 bases and J 4 bases, leaving 15 bases between the germline ends. The CDR3 protein is CASRSLGRLETQYF. The CDR3, as DNA: TGTGCCAGCAGATCTCTAGGAAGGCTAGAGACCCAGTACTTC.

The V and J genes are TRBV14 and TRBJ2-5; perhaps TRBD2 as D (5 bases). Trimming stripped 4 bases from V and 5 bases from J, with 14 bases between. Germline CDR1 reads SGHDN; CDR2 reads FVKESK. The CDR3 contains 14 residues. DNA for the CDR3: TGTGCCAGCAGCCTACCCGGACTGGCGGAGACCCAGTACTTC. Protein: CASSLPGLAETQYF.

This clonotype was observed at least ten times. The V and J genes are TRBV30 and TRBJ2-5, with D possibly being TRBD2 (5 bases). Germline CDR1 reads GTSNPN; CDR2 reads SVGIG (reference sequence). The CDR3 consists of 15 residues. Trimming pared 0 bases from V and 5 bases from J, leaving 16 bases between. The CDR3 loop is CAWSVPWASGETQYF. CDR3 DNA sequence: TGTGCCTGGAGTGTCCCTTGGGCCTCGGGGGAGACCCAGTACTTC.

This clonotype was counted many times. The V call is TRBV18, the J call TRBJ2-3, with a possible D match to TRBD1 (5 bases). CDR1 KGHSH and CDR2 LQKENI come from the germline V gene. This CDR3 is built from 14 residues. Trimming removed 3 bases at V and 2 bases at J, with 9 bases between. CDR3 nucleotides: TGTGCCAGCTCACCGCTCAGGGCCACAGATACGCAGTATTTT. Its translation is CASSPLRATDTQYF.

This clonotype was picked up many times. The chain employs TRBV20-1 and TRBJ1-6; D unresolved. Germline CDR1 and CDR2: DFQATT and SNEGSKA (reference sequence). V was cut by 3 bases and J by 6 bases, with 12 bases left in between. CDR3 length equals 14 residues. The CDR3 protein is CSARLDGGNSPLHF. Here the CDR3 DNA reads TGCAGTGCTAGGCTGGACGGAGGTAATTCACCCCTCCACTTT.

The chain recombines TRBV9 with TRBJ1-5; 7 bases agree with TRBD1. CDR1 SGDLS and CDR2 YYNGEE come from the germline V gene. V shed 7 bases, J shed 5 bases, and the junction held 6 bases outside the gene matches. The CDR3 is 13 residues long. CDR3 nucleotides: TGTGCCAGCGGCCGGGACAGAGATCAGCCCCAGCATTTT. It codes for CASGRDRDQPQHF.

V gene TRBV19 combines with J gene TRBJ1-6; D is undetermined. This CDR3 has 12 residues. Germline V gene lookup returns CDR1 LNHDA and CDR2 SQIVND (reference sequence). V lost 4 bases, J lost 10 bases, and 8 bases lay in between. CDR3: CASSKLGSPLHF. The CDR3 DNA sequence: TGTGCCAGTAGTAAACTCGGATCACCCCTCCACTTT.

There are a few counts of this clonotype. This chain connects TRBV10-3 to TRBJ2-3; 8 bases are a match to TRBD2. The junction had 15 bases not matched to a gene; V was cut back by 6 bases and J by 7 bases. CDR1 is ENHRY, CDR2 SYGVKD, per germline. CDR3 length: 16 amino acids. The CDR3, as DNA: TGTGCCATCAGGACAACGCAGCGGGAGTATGGAAATACGCAGTATTTT. Translating gives CAIRTTQREYGNTQYF.

As to this clonotype: One base away lies a much larger clone, so this may be a sequencing read error. The chain carries TRBV5-6 and TRBJ2-1; 7 nucleotides match TRBD1. This CDR3 has 15 residues. The V segment lost 5 bases and the J segment 7 bases; nucleotides outside the gene matches: 12. The germline V gene has CDR1 SGHDT and CDR2 YYEEEE. CDR3: CASRVRGTDLNEQFF. Here the CDR3 DNA reads TGTGCCAGCAGGGTCAGGGGGACGGACCTAAATGAGCAGTTCTTC.

Remarks on this clonotype: One junction end disagrees with the germline gene, perhaps due to a read error. The rearrangement joins TRBV5-1 to TRBJ2-7, with 11 bases lining up with TRBD2. The CDR3 totals 15 residues. CDR1 and CDR2 (germline): SGHRS, YFSETQ. CDR3 in DNA: TGTGCCAGCAGCTTGGGTGCTAGCGGGGGGCTATGGCAGTACTTC. It yields the protein CASSLGASGGLWQYF.

This chain uses TRBV10-1 with TRBJ2-7; D tentatively fits TRBD1 or TRBD2 (5 bases each). Trimming removed 8 bases from V and 5 bases from J, with 19 bases in between. The CDR3 extends over 14 amino acids. Germline loops: CDR1 WNHNN, CDR2 SYGVQD (reference sequence). The CDR3 region is CASADSYGADEQYF. The CDR3 nucleotides read TGCGCCAGCGCGGACTCGTATGGGGCCGACGAGCAGTACTTC.

The J gene is TRBJ2-5, the V gene TRBV6-1, with TRBD2 identical over 7 bases. J gave up 7 bases and V 3 bases, and 5 bases lay outside the gene matches. CDR1 is MNHNS and CDR2 is SASEGT in the germline V gene. The CDR3 has 13 residues. The CDR3 DNA reads as TGTGCCAGCAGTGATCTAGGGGAGGGGACCCAGTACTTC. Translation: CASSDLGEGTQYF.

On this clonotype: This may be a read error, as it is one base from a much larger clone. The chain combines TRBV18 with TRBJ2-5, with D perhaps assigned TRBD1 or TRBD2 (5 bases each). The CDR3 length is 14 residues. Trimming pared 0 bases from V and 5 bases from J, leaving 10 bases between. In germline, CDR1 is KGHSH, CDR2 LQKENI. The DNA of the CDR3 is TGTGCCAGCTCACCACCGGGGGTAAGGGAGACCCAGTACTTC. Translated, it gives CASSPPGVRETQYF.

This clonotype was seen many times. The genes are TRBV7-8 and TRBJ2-7; 7 bases agree with TRBD1. The CDR3 runs to 14 residues. From germline, CDR1 is SGHVS and CDR2 FQNEAQ. With 9 bases clipped from V and 6 bases from J, the junction kept 14 bases outside the gene matches. In nucleotides, the CDR3 is TGTGCCAGGGTTAAACAGGGGAATCAGGGCGAGCAGTACTTC. It is translated as CARVKQGNQGEQYF.

The chain joins TRBV7-2 to TRBJ2-2; D unresolved. The V gene lost 5 bases and the J gene lost 4 bases, with 14 bases spanning the gap. CDR3 size: 15 residues. The germline CDR1 and CDR2 sequences are SGHTA and FQGNSA. CDR3 DNA: TGTGCCAGCAGCCCCGGTGGCAGGCCCACCGGGGAGCTGTTTTTT. Encoded protein: CASSPGGRPTGELFF. The full variable domain, with the rest looked up from reference TRBV7-2 and TRBJ2-2, is GAGVSQSPSNKVTEKGKDVELRCDPISGHTALYWYRQSLGQGLEFLIYFQGNSAPDKSGLPSDRFSAERTGGSVSTLTIQRTQQEDSAVYLCASSPGGRPTGELFFGEGSRLTVL.

Ten or more counts support this clonotype. The chain employs TRBV3-1 and TRBJ1-2; weak D call: TRBD1 (5 bases). The germline gives CDR1 LGHDT, CDR2 YNNKEL (reference sequence). Trimming left V 1 base short and J 8 bases short, with 20 bases between. This CDR3 is built from 16 residues. The CDR3 region has the DNA TGTGCCAGCAGCCAAGTTTGGGCAGACTTTAGGGGCGGCTACACCTTC. The encoded protein is CASSQVWADFRGGYTF.

The chain couples TRBV20-1 to TRBJ2-7; 7 positions agree with TRBD1. Unmatched junction bases numbered 5, after V lost 3 bases and J lost 6 bases. Germline loops: CDR1 DFQATT, CDR2 SNEGSKA (reference sequence). The CDR3 is 12 residues long. The CDR3 reads CSASRTGGEQYF. CDR3 bases: TGCAGTGCTAGCCGGACAGGCGGCGAGCAGTACTTC.

This clonotype was detected many times. This chain links TRBV28 with TRBJ2-7; D tentatively fits TRBD1 or TRBD2 (5 bases each). From germline, CDR1 is MDHEN and CDR2 SYDVKM. The CDR3 has 16 residues. V dropped 1 base and J dropped 0 bases, with 13 bases sitting between them. The CDR3 is CASSLFGTVVSYEQYF. The DNA of the CDR3 is TGTGCCAGCAGTTTATTTGGGACGGTGGTCTCCTACGAGCAGTACTTC.

About this clonotype itself: At one end, the junction sequence differs from germline, possibly due to a read error. V usage is TRBV10-3 and J usage is TRBJ2-5, with D possibly matching TRBD2 (6 bases). Germline CDR1 and CDR2: ENHRY and SYGVKD. The CDR3 has 18 residues. CDR3 in amino acids: CAISEPGVKGEPQEIQYF. CDR3 DNA: TGTGCCATCAGTGAGCCGGGGGTTAAGGGAGAACCCCAAGAGATCCAGTACTTC.